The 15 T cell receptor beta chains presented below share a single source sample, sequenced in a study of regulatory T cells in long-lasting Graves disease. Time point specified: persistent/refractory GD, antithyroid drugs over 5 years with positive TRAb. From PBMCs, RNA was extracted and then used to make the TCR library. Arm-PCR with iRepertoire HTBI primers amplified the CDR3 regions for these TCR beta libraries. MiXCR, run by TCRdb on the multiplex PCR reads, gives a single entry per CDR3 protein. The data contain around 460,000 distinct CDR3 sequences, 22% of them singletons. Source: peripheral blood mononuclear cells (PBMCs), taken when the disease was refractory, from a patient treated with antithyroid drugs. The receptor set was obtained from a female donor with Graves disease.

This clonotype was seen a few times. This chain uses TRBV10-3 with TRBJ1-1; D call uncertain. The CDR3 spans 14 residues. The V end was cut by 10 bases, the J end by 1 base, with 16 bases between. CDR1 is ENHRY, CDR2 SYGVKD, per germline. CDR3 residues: CATAGFTPNTEAFF. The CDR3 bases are TGTGCCACCGCCGGGTTCACCCCGAACACTGAAGCTTTCTTT.

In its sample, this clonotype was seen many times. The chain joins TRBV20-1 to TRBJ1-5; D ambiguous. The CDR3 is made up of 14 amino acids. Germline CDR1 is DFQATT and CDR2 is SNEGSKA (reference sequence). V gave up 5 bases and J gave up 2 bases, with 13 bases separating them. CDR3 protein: CSAPDQRGNQPQHF. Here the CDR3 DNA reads TGCAGTGCTCCCGACCAACGGGGCAATCAGCCCCAGCATTTT.

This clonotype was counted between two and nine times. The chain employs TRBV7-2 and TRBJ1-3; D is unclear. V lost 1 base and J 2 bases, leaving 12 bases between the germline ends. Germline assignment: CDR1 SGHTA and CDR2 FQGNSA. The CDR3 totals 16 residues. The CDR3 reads CASSLGGRSPGNTIYF. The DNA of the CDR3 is TGTGCCAGCAGCTTAGGAGGGCGCAGTCCTGGAAACACCATATATTTT. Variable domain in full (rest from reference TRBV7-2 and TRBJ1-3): GAGVSQSPSNKVTEKGKDVELRCDPISGHTALYWYRQSLGQGLEFLIYFQGNSAPDKSGLPSDRFSAERTGGSVSTLTIQRTQQEDSAVYLCASSLGGRSPGNTIYFGEGSWLTVV.

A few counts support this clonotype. CDR3 protein: CASSSKRFYNEKLFF. The CDR3 DNA follows: TGTGCCAGCAGCTCCAAACGGTTCTATAATGAAAAACTGTTTTTT. This sequence joins TRBV7-8 and TRBJ1-4, with D unresolved. The CDR3 is 15 residues long. Germline V gene data show CDR1 as SGHVS and CDR2 as FQNEAQ. Trimming cost V 4 bases and J 4 bases, with 13 bases left between them.

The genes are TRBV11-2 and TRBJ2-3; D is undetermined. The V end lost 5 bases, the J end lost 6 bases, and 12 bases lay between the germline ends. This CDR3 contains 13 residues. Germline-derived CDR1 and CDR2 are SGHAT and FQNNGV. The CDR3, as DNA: TGTGCCAGCAGCCCTAGGGTCCAGGATACGCAGTATTTT. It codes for CASSPRVQDTQYF.

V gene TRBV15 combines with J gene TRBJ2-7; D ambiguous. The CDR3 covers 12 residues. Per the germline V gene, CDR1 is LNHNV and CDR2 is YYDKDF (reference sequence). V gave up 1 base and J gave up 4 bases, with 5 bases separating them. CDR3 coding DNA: TGTGCCACCAGCAGAGGTGGTTACGAGCAGTACTTC. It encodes CATSRGGYEQYF.

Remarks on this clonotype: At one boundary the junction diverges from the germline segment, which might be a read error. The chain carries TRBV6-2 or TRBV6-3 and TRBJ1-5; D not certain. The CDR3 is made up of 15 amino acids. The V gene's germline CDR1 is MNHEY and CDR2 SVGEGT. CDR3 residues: CVSSYGRNSNQPQHF. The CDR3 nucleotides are TGTGTCAGCAGTTACGGACGGAATAGCAATCAGCCCCAGCATTTT.

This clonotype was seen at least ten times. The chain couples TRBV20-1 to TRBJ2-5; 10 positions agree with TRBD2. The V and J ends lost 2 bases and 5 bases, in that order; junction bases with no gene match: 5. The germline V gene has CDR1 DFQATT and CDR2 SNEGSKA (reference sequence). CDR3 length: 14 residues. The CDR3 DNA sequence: TGCAGTGCTAGAAACAGCGGGGGGGTCGAGACCCAGTACTTC. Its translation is CSARNSGGVETQYF.

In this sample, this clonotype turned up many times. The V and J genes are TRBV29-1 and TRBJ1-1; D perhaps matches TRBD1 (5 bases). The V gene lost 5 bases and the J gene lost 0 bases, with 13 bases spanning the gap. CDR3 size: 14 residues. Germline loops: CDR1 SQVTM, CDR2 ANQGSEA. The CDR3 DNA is TGCAGCGTTACAACAGGAGCCGTGAACACTGAAGCTTTCTTT. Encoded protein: CSVTTGAVNTEAFF.

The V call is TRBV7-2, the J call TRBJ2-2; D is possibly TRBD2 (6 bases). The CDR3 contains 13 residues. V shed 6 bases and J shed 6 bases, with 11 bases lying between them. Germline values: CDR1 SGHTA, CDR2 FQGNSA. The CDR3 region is CASSRDFAGELFF. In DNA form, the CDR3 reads TGTGCCAGCAGTCGGGACTTCGCCGGGGAGCTGTTTTTT.

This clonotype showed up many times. Here the CDR3 DNA reads TGTGCCAGCAGTTTATCAAGGGGCACTGAAGCTTTCTTT. Residues: CASSLSRGTEAFF. V usage is TRBV7-2 and J usage is TRBJ1-1; D might be TRBD1 (5 bases). V was pared by 6 bases and J by 4 bases, with 12 bases between. The CDR3 spans 13 residues. The germline V gene has CDR1 SGHTA and CDR2 FQGNSA.

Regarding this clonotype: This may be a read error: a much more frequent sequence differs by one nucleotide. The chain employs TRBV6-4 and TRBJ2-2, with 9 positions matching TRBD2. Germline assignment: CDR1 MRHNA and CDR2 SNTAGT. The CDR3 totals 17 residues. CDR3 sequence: CASSFERSGGGTGEPFF. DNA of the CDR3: TGTGCCAGCAGCTTCGAACGTAGCGGGGGAGGTACCGGGGAGCCGTTTTTT.

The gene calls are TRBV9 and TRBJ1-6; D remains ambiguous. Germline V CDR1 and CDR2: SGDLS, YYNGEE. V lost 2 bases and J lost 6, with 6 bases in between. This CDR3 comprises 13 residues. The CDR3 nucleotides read TGTGCCAGCAGCGTCGCTTCTAATTCACCCCTCCACTTT. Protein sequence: CASSVASNSPLHF.

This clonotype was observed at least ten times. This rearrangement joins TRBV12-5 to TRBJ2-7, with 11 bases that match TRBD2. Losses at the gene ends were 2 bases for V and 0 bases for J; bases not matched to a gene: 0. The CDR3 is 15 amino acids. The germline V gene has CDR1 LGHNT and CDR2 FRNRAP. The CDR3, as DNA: TGTGCTAGTGGTTTGCTAGCGGGAGGCTCCTACGAGCAGTACTTC. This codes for CASGLLAGGSYEQYF.

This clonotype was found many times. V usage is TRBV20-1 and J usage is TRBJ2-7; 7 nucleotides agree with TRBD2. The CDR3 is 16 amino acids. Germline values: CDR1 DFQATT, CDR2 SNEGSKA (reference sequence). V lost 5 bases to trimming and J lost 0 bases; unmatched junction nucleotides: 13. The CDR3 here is CSAETGERGNSYEQYF. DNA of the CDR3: TGCAGTGCTGAAACAGGAGAGCGGGGAAACTCCTACGAGCAGTACTTC.